This T cell receptor (beta chain) was identified during a study of vaccination and CD4 T cells after COVID-19. Study overall: Stimuli were overlapping spike peptide pools of SARS-CoV-2 and three common cold coronaviruses (HCoV-NL63, HCoV-OC43, HCoV-229E).

V was shortened by 1 base and J by 3 bases, with 8 bases between the two germline ends. The CDR3 length is 14 residues. Germline loops: CDR1 SEHNR, CDR2 FQNEAQ (reference sequence). Regarding the study as a whole: For convalescent patients, 304 of the 307 vaccine-specific clones analyzed were classified as spike mono-reactive.

This clonotype was observed a handful of times. Its antigen is not identified. Sequencing of cultured CD4+ T cell DNA used the Oncomine TCR Beta short-read assay. TCRdb processed the PCR reads anew with MiXCR; each CDR3 protein has one entry. The sample records about 9,800 distinct CDR3 sequences, around two fifths being singletons. The sample's treatment: approximately 10-day PBMC culture with coronavirus spike peptide pools or control peptides (ViraFEST assay). From the unexposed donor, CD4+ T cells were collected ahead of the COVID-19 pandemic (2011-2018). V usage is TRBV7-9 and J usage is TRBJ2-3, with D possibly matching TRBD1 (5 bases). This clonotype was obtained from a human donor in good health. Material for sequencing was CD4+ T cells from blood, cultured in vitro. The CDR3 here is CASSLGRQTDTQYF. The CDR3 DNA is TGTGCCAGCAGCTTAGGCCGACAGACAGATACGCAGTATTTT.